This paragraph reports one T cell receptor beta chain. No cognate antigen has been identified for it. Base qualities are not at hand, and no much larger clone is one base apart. The data belong to a study of T cells in Graves' hyperthyroidism and ophthalmopathy (dated by TCRdb to the late 2010s). At the level of the whole study: Peripheral blood was collected at initial diagnosis, before any treatment. To identify TCR V-J signatures that set the groups apart, the researchers used a discovery cohort of more than 95 patients, made up of 40 to 45 with Graves' ophthalmopathy and some 60 with stable Graves' hyperthyroidism. An independent validation cohort of under 20 hyperthyroidism patients and about 15 patients who later progressed to ophthalmopathy tested prospective prediction of ophthalmopathy. For training and testing, the approximately 92 patients in the discovery cohort were randomly divided in a 7:3 ratio. The study also compared thyroid tissue and blood T-cell repertoires from more than five Graves' hyperthyroidism patients. After blood sampling, hyperthyroidism patients were treated with methimazole at a starting dose of 30 mg daily, and ophthalmopathy patients were treated with high-dose intravenous methylprednisolone. TCR Vbeta CDR3 sequencing of 130 to 150 peripheral blood samples (43 ophthalmopathy, roughly 74 hyperthyroidism and some 17 progressor patients) is reported in the paper. On the study overall, not on this receptor specifically: A 13 V-J signature model separated ophthalmopathy from stable hyperthyroidism, with over 85% sensitivity and 81% to 82% specificity in cross-validation and 80%/75% in testing. Sample size was not statistically predetermined, and blinding of investigators to group allocation was not performed. Blood samples also contained most of the expanded thyroid clonotypes (frequency above 0.001), which suggests that blood repertoires may reflect thyroid immune responses. In validation, progression to ophthalmopathy was predicted by the model with 70% to 71% sensitivity and 72.22% specificity, a median of approximately 6.5 months before onset.

Moderately to severely active disease, a Clinical Activity Score of at least 3, a NOSPECS grade of at least 4, and a duration under 3 months were present in ophthalmopathy patients. Exclusion was applied to patients with uncontrolled infections, other autoimmune diseases, pregnancy or lactation. Clinical symptoms, serum thyroxine and TRAb, thyroid ultrasound, and orbital computed tomography formed the basis for the diagnoses. PBMCs were isolated from 10 ml of fresh peripheral blood by Ficoll-Paque density gradient centrifugation. Total RNA was extracted using Trizol reagent, and RNA quality was assessed on an Agilent 2100 Bioanalyzer. TCR beta CDR3 regions were amplified from RNA transcripts. For the first round of RT-PCR on the TCR CDR3, the HTBI primer set was used together with the Qiagen OneStep RT-PCR kit. Libraries were constructed in a second round of multiplex PCR, after which size selection and purification were performed. Sequencing of the libraries was done on an Illumina HiSeq2000 using paired-end 100 bp reads. The published analysis was carried out like this. SOAPnuke was used to process the raw data, throwing out any read that contained adapters or uncalled bases, had a mean Phred below 15, or lacked an exact constant-primer or identifier match. High-quality paired reads were merged with COPE v1.2.5, and unique nucleotide sequences were defined as clonotypes. Clonotypes were aligned to IMGT TRBV, TRBD and TRBJ reference segments using MiTCR v1.1. Only V-J combinations with frequency above 0.0001, covering approximately 99% of repertoires, were analysed. The TCS score was defined as F50 (clonal expansion) divided by E x V (chaos), with BLOSUM62-based TCRdist calculated between CDR3 peptides within each V-J. Welch's t-statistics and random forest reduced 514 V-J features to 13, which were used in a naive Bayes classifier (R e1071). TCRdb passed the public sequencing reads through fastp at Q25 and MiXCR, retaining productive beta sequences. Identical CDR3 protein sequences are pooled into one entry, listed with their most common genes and DNA. For this entry, the V and J calls and clone size follow TCRdb and not the study's own pipeline. The sample table contains a few hundred thousand distinct CDR3 sequences; only one count was recorded for roughly 13% of them. The biggest ten clones account for approximately 35% of the sample.

Trimming costs V 1 base and J 4 bases, and their ends lie 2 bases apart. The germline V gene encodes CDR1 KGHSH and CDR2 LQKENI. The cysteine opens and the phenylalanine closes a CDR3 of 12 amino acids. Only the CDR3 DNA stays, 36 bases, in frame from base 1. This TCR was sampled from a woman aged 40 to 50 with Graves' ophthalmopathy. The V gene is TRBV18 and the J gene is TRBJ1-3, with the D segment identity uncertain. The sequencing input was blood. The nucleotide sequence reads as follows: TGTGCCAGCTCACCACAGGGAAACACCATATATTTT. This yields the protein CASSPQGNTIYF. With the rest looked up from the reference TRBV18 and TRBJ1-3 genes rather than sequenced, the full variable domain is NAGVMQNPRHLVRRRGQEARLRCSPMKGHSHVYWYRQLPEEGLKFMVYLQKENIIDESGMPKERFSAEFPKEGPSILRIQQVVRGDSAAYFCASSPQGNTIYFGEGSWLTVV.